The 29 T cell receptor beta chains listed next were all sequenced from one sample in a study of long-term antiretroviral therapy in people with HIV. It was version v3.0 of the immunoSEQ assay that was run at survey level. Some clones are missing from TCRdb's copy, which holds only in-frame ones; the method was immunoSEQ multiplex PCR. The repertoire includes about 24,000 clones, 80% to 90% of them detected once, and more than 15% sits in the top ten. The source material was unsorted PBMCs, sampled 1.2 years after starting antiretroviral therapy. The receptors derive from a man aged 50-60 years with HIV.

The genes are TRBV9 and TRBJ2-7, with 7 positions matching TRBD2. Looked up from germline, CDR1 is SGDLS and CDR2 is YYNGEE. Germline trimming cut 3 bases from V and 6 bases from J; bases unmatched to any gene: 9. The CDR3 has 14 residues. In DNA, the CDR3 is TGTGCCAGCAGCGGGGGGGGAGATGAACTCGAGCAGTACTTC. Translation gives CASSGGGDELEQYF. The complete variable domain, with remaining parts taken from reference TRBV9 and TRBJ2-7, reads DSGVTQTPKHLITATGQRVTLRCSPRSGDLSVYWYQQSLDQGLQFLIQYYNGEERAKGNILERFSAQQFPDLHSELNLSSLELGDSALYFCASSGGGDELEQYFGPGTRLTVT.

This chain links TRBV5-4 with TRBJ1-4; D is unresolved. The CDR3 contains 12 residues. Trimming took off 1 base at V and 8 bases at J, with 6 bases between the two ends. Per germline, CDR1 SGHNT and CDR2 YYREEE (reference sequence). In DNA form, the CDR3 reads TGTGCCAGCAGCTTGTTTGGAGAAAAACTGTTTTTT. This translates into CASSLFGEKLFF.

The table lists this clone with a count of one. The chain combines TRBV6-1 with TRBJ1-2; D is unresolved. CDR1 and CDR2 (germline): MNHNS, SASEGT. Trimming left V 10 bases short and J 0 bases short, with 12 bases between. This CDR3 is 13 amino acids long. The CDR3 DNA is TGTGCCATTGACCGGGGAGCTAACTATGGCTACACCTTC. Its protein product is CAIDRGANYGYTF.

The V and J genes are TRBV9 and TRBJ2-5, with 7 bases aligning to TRBD2. V was clipped by 4 bases and J by 4 bases; unmatched bases: 7. The V gene's germline CDR1 is SGDLS and CDR2 YYNGEE. CDR3 length: 14 residues. The CDR3 is CASSSGTTVETQYF. CDR3 nucleotides: TGTGCCAGCAGCTCAGGGACTACCGTAGAGACCCAGTACTTC.

This clone appeared once. The chain joins TRBV11-2 to TRBJ2-7; 8 nucleotides align to TRBD1. Trimming took 3 bases from V and 4 from J; bases not matched to a gene: 2. The CDR3 runs 13 residues. The germline V gene has CDR1 SGHAT and CDR2 FQNNGV. The CDR3, as DNA: TGTGCCAGCAGCTTGGGACAGGTATACGAGCAGTACTTC. Protein sequence: CASSLGQVYEQYF.

The CDR3 region is CASSPSRGGDTGELFF. For the CDR3, the DNA is TGTGCCAGCAGCCCTTCTAGGGGGGGGGACACCGGGGAGCTGTTTTTT. The chain links TRBV9 to TRBJ2-2, with D possibly being TRBD2 (7 bases). This CDR3 has 16 amino acids. Deletions cut 4 bases from V and 3 bases from J, with 16 bases between. Germline-derived CDR1 and CDR2 are SGDLS and YYNGEE.

The V gene is TRBV7-2, the J gene TRBJ1-1; D call uncertain. V shed 1 base and J shed 6 bases, with 12 bases lying between them. Germline CDR1 and CDR2: SGHTA and FQGNSA. This CDR3 contains 14 residues. CDR3 sequence: CASSLGGVEAEAFF. The CDR3 DNA reads as TGTGCCAGCAGCTTAGGCGGGGTAGAGGCTGAAGCTTTCTTT.

The chain is built from TRBV28 and TRBJ1-5; the D gene is possibly TRBD1 (6 bases). Germline V gene sequence: CDR1 MDHEN, CDR2 SYDVKM. The CDR3 extends over 15 amino acids. Trimming removed 5 bases from V and 6 bases from J, with 17 bases in between. The CDR3 sequence: CASSPLTGGGQPQHF. The CDR3 nucleotides are TGTGCCAGCAGTCCACTGACAGGCGGGGGTCAGCCCCAGCATTTT.

The chain employs TRBV30 and TRBJ1-3; no definite D call. Germline assignment: CDR1 GTSNPN and CDR2 SVGIG (reference sequence). The CDR3 consists of 14 residues. V gave up 3 bases and J gave up 4 bases, with 13 bases separating them. In DNA, the CDR3 is TGTGCCTGGAGCCCTTGGGCGCCCGGAAACACCATATATTTT. Its protein is CAWSPWAPGNTIYF.

In DNA form, the CDR3 reads TGTGCCAGCATACGGGGGGGGGAAGAGACCCAGTACTTC. Its translation is CASIRGGEETQYF. The chain has TRBV6-5 and TRBJ2-5, with 8 bases matching TRBD2. The V gene's germline CDR1 is MNHEY and CDR2 SVGAGI. The CDR3 covers 13 residues. With V trimmed by 7 bases and J by 3 bases, 4 bases remained unmatched.

The rearrangement joins TRBV6-5 to TRBJ2-2; D is unclear. Germline CDR1 is MNHEY and CDR2 is SVGAGI. Trimming stripped 6 bases from V and 7 bases from J, with 12 bases between. The CDR3 runs 13 residues. The CDR3: CASSPTLIGELFF. As DNA, the CDR3 is TGTGCCAGCAGCCCAACACTAATCGGGGAGCTGTTTTTT.

The chain uses TRBV27 and TRBJ2-2; D perhaps matches TRBD2 (5 bases). Trimming took 2 bases from V and 0 from J, leaving 7 bases between them. The CDR3 totals 15 residues. Germline V lookup: CDR1 MNHEY, CDR2 SMNVEV (reference sequence). The CDR3 DNA sequence: TGTGCCAGCAGTTTAGAGGGTCCGAACACCGGGGAGCTGTTTTTT. Amino acids: CASSLEGPNTGELFF.

V is TRBV20-1 and J is TRBJ1-2; D remains ambiguous. V gave up 7 bases and J gave up 8 bases, with 14 bases separating them. Germline CDR1 reads DFQATT; CDR2 reads SNEGSKA (reference sequence). This CDR3 region has 11 residues. The CDR3 sequence: CSVGSTKGYTF. The DNA of the CDR3 is TGCAGTGTGGGGTCTACGAAGGGCTACACCTTC.

The sample holds a few counts of this clone. J is TRBJ1-2 and V is TRBV11-2, with 8 bases identical to TRBD1. Germline V gives CDR1 SGHAT, CDR2 FQNNGV. The CDR3 is 14 amino acids. The J segment lost 8 bases and the V segment lost 4 bases, leaving 9 bases of the junction unmatched. DNA of the CDR3: TGTGCCAGCAGCTCAATCGGACAGGGTAAAGGCTACACCTTC. Encoded protein: CASSSIGQGKGYTF.

The rearrangement joins TRBV7-9 to TRBJ1-4; D ambiguous. Germline values: CDR1 SEHNR, CDR2 FQNEAQ (reference sequence). V was shortened by 1 base and J by 7 bases, with 22 bases between the two germline ends. This CDR3 region has 18 residues. Here the CDR3 reads CASSLDPYNEGIGEKLFF. In nucleotides, the CDR3 is TGTGCCAGCAGCTTAGATCCCTACAACGAGGGCATTGGTGAAAAACTGTTTTTT. Full variable domain (missing parts from reference TRBV7-9 and TRBJ1-4): DTGVSQNPRHKITKRGQNVTFRCDPISEHNRLYWYRQTLGQGPEFLTYFQNEAQLEKSRLLSDRFSAERPKGSFSTLEIQRTEQGDSAMYLCASSLDPYNEGIGEKLFFGSGTQLSVL.

V and J are TRBV2 and TRBJ2-7; 11 bases agree with TRBD1. The germline gives CDR1 SNHLY, CDR2 FYNNEI. The ends lost 6 bases at V and 3 bases at J; junction bases unmatched: 10. The length of the CDR3 is 16 residues. In DNA, the CDR3 is TGTGCCAGCAGCCACCACAGGGACAGGGGGGTCTACGAGCAGTACTTC. Amino acid sequence: CASSHHRDRGVYEQYF.

The chain couples TRBV5-1 to TRBJ1-2; weak D call: TRBD1 (6 bases). The CDR3 runs 14 residues. Germline CDR1 reads SGHRS; CDR2 reads YFSETQ. Trimming pared 2 bases from V and 4 bases from J, leaving 12 bases between. The CDR3 bases are TGCGCCAGCAGCTTACATAAGGGGGGCTATGGCTACACCTTC. Translated, it gives CASSLHKGGYGYTF.

The rearrangement joins TRBV27 to TRBJ2-1, with D possibly being TRBD2 (5 bases). Trimming stripped 5 bases from V and 8 bases from J, with 13 bases between. Germline V gives CDR1 MNHEY, CDR2 SMNVEV (reference sequence). This CDR3 contains 13 residues. CDR3 nucleotides: TGTGCCAGCAGTAAAAACCTGAGGGATGAGCAGTTCTTC. Its protein is CASSKNLRDEQFF.

This clone was detected only a few times. The chain joins TRBV6-1 to TRBJ2-3, with D possibly matching TRBD1 (5 bases). V was shortened by 2 bases and J by 5 bases, with 17 bases between the two germline ends. The germline gives CDR1 MNHNS, CDR2 SASEGT. This CDR3 comprises 16 residues. CDR3 DNA: TGTGCCAGCAGTGAAAGGGCAGGTGGGGCCCAAGATACGCAGTATTTT. It encodes CASSERAGGAQDTQYF.

This clone has just one count. The gene calls are TRBV19 and TRBJ2-1; 9 bases line up with TRBD1. The CDR3 is 16 residues long. The germline V gene encodes CDR1 LNHDA and CDR2 SQIVND (reference sequence). The ends lost 3 bases at V and 7 bases at J; junction bases unmatched: 10. The DNA of the CDR3 is TGTGCCAGTAGTATGTCGGGTGGGACAGGGAAAAATGAGCAGTTCTTC. This codes for CASSMSGGTGKNEQFF.

This clone was seen a single time. V usage is TRBV14 and J usage is TRBJ1-1; 8 bases map to TRBD1. V lost 6 bases and J lost 4; bases outside the gene matches: 13. The CDR3 is 16 amino acids. The germline CDR1 and CDR2 sequences are SGHDN and FVKESK. CDR3 sequence reads: CASSQNPGTGFTEAFF. The CDR3 DNA is TGTGCCAGCAGTCAAAACCCCGGGACAGGATTCACTGAAGCTTTCTTT.

The chain combines TRBV28 with TRBJ1-1, with D possibly TRBD1 on 5 matching bases. CDR1 is MDHEN and CDR2 is SYDVKM in the germline V gene. Trimming pared 6 bases from V and 4 bases from J, leaving 9 bases between. The CDR3 totals 12 residues. The CDR3 is CASSTGGTEAFF. CDR3 nucleotides: TGTGCCAGCAGCACCGGGGGCACTGAAGCTTTCTTT.

The genes are TRBV9 and TRBJ2-1; 7 positions match TRBD1. This CDR3 has 15 amino acids. Germline loops: CDR1 SGDLS, CDR2 YYNGEE. V was pared by 3 bases and J by 4 bases, with 7 bases of the junction left unmatched. CDR3 nucleotide sequence: TGTGCCAGCAGCGAAAGGGGACAGCTGTACAATGAGCAGTTCTTC. Its protein is CASSERGQLYNEQFF.

J is TRBJ2-1 and V is TRBV27, with 11 bases identical to TRBD2. CDR3 length equals 15 residues. J was trimmed by 4 bases and V by 3 bases; bases with no gene match: 2. In germline, CDR1 is MNHEY, CDR2 SMNVEV (reference sequence). CDR3 in amino acids: CASSFGTSGYNEQFF. DNA of the CDR3: TGTGCCAGCAGTTTTGGGACTAGCGGTTACAATGAGCAGTTCTTC.

V is TRBV6-1 and J is TRBJ1-1; D not resolved. From germline, CDR1 is MNHNS and CDR2 SASEGT. Trimming removed 6 bases at V and 1 base at J, with 9 bases between. This CDR3 comprises 13 residues. The CDR3 nucleotides read TGTGCCAGCAGGTATCCAGGGAACACTGAAGCTTTCTTT. As protein: CASRYPGNTEAFF.

This sequence joins TRBV28 and TRBJ2-7, with D unclear. V lost 6 bases and J lost 0, with 12 bases in between. This CDR3 has 14 amino acids. CDR1 is MDHEN and CDR2 is SYDVKM in the germline V gene. The CDR3 sequence: CASSPSESSYEQYF. The CDR3 bases are TGTGCCAGCAGCCCCTCCGAAAGCTCCTACGAGCAGTACTTC.

This chain joins TRBV5-1 and TRBJ2-1; D remains unclear. Trimming took off 1 base at V and 9 bases at J, with 11 bases between the two ends. The CDR3 is 13 residues long. Per the germline V gene, CDR1 is SGHRS and CDR2 is YFSETQ. This CDR3 is CASSLSTGSEQFF. CDR3 bases: TGCGCCAGCAGCTTGAGTACGGGCAGTGAGCAGTTCTTC.

The chain is built from TRBV11-2 and TRBJ1-1; tentative D call: TRBD1 (6 bases). CDR1 is SGHAT, CDR2 FQNNGV, per germline. Trimming pared 2 bases from V and 3 bases from J, leaving 7 bases between. The CDR3 sequence is 13 residues long. The CDR3 reads CASSLQGYTEAFF. Written as DNA, the CDR3 is TGTGCCAGCAGCTTACAGGGGTACACTGAAGCTTTCTTT.

CDR3 protein: CASSLGTGGPGANVLTF. Here the CDR3 DNA reads TGTGCCAGCAGCTTAGGGACAGGGGGACCTGGGGCCAACGTCCTGACTTTC. V and J are TRBV7-3 and TRBJ2-6; TRBD1 matches at 11 bases. Germline trimming cut 2 bases from V and 2 bases from J; bases unmatched to any gene: 2. The length of the CDR3 is 17 residues. Per the germline V gene, CDR1 is SGHTA and CDR2 is FQGTGA. The whole variable domain, remainder taken from reference TRBV7-3 and TRBJ2-6, is GAGVSQTPSNKVTEKGKYVELRCDPISGHTALYWYRQSLGQGPEFLIYFQGTGAADDSGLPNDRFFAVRPEGSVSTLKIQRTERGDSAVYLCASSLGTGGPGANVLTFGAGSRLTVL.